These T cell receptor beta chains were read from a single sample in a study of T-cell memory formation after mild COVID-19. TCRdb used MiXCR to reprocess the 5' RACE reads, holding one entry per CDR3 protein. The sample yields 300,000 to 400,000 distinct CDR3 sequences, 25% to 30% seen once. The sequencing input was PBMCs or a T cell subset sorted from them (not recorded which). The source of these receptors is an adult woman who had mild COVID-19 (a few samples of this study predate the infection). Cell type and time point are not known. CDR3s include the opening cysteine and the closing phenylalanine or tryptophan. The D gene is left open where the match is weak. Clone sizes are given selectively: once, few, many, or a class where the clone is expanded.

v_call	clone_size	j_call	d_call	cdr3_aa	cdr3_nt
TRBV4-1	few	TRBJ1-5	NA	CASSPETITQPQHF	TGCGCCAGCAGCCCAGAGACAATTACACAGCCCCAGCATTTT
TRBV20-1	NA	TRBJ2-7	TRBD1	CSADGQGAYEQYF	TGCAGTGCGGACGGACAGGGGGCCTACGAGCAGTACTTC
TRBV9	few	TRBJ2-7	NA	CASSVGEVPAYEQYF	TGTGCCAGCAGCGTAGGAGAGGTTCCTGCCTACGAGCAGTACTTC
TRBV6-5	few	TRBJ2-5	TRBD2	CASSPLPGTRQETQYF	TGTGCCAGCAGTCCCCTCCCCGGGACTAGGCAAGAGACCCAGTACTTC
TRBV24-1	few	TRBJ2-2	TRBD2	CATSDFKSGSSGELFF	TGTGCCACCAGTGATTTCAAGAGCGGGAGCTCCGGGGAGCTGTTTTTT
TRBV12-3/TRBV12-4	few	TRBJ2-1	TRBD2	CASTPPRRGDNEQFF	TGTGCCAGCACCCCCCCCCGGCGGGGGGACAATGAGCAGTTCTTC
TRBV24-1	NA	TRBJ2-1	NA	CATSDSGRGNEQFF	TGTGCCACCAGTGATTCGGGTCGGGGAAACGAGCAGTTCTTC
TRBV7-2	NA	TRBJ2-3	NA	CASSPGVEADTQYF	TGTGCCAGCAGCCCCGGAGTGGAGGCAGATACGCAGTATTTT
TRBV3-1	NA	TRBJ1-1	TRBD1	CASSQDLTGANTEAFF	TGTGCCAGCAGCCAAGACCTCACAGGGGCTAACACTGAAGCTTTCTTT
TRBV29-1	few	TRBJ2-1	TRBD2	CSVVAGGNYNEQFF	TGCAGCGTCGTAGCGGGAGGGAACTACAATGAGCAGTTCTTC
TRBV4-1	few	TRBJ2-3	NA	CASSPRDFLGVDTQYF	TGCGCCAGCAGCCCCCGGGACTTCCTTGGTGTCGATACGCAGTATTTT
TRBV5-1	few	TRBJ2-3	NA	CASSFGMSGTDTQYF	TGCGCCAGCAGCTTCGGAATGTCAGGCACAGATACGCAGTATTTT
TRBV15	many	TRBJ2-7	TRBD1	CATSRSPRGTVGREQYF	TGTGCCACCAGCAGATCACCTCGAGGGACAGTGGGACGGGAGCAGTACTTC
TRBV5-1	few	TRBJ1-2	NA	CASSLSFRPVLYTF	TGCGCCAGCAGCTTGTCATTCCGCCCAGTACTCTACACCTTC
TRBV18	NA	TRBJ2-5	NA	CASSRTGTIGGETQYF	TGTGCCAGCTCACGCACCGGGACGATAGGAGGAGAGACCCAGTACTTC
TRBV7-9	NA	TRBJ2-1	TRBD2	CASSLGPAGGPRDEQFF	TGTGCCAGCAGCTTAGGTCCAGCGGGAGGGCCTAGGGATGAGCAGTTCTTC
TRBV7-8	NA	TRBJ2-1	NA	CASSLMSGTNNEQFF	TGTGCCAGCAGCTTAATGAGCGGGACAAACAATGAGCAGTTCTTC
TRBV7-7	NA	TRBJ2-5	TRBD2	CASSSGLAGGPQETQYF	TGTGCCAGCAGCTCGGGACTAGCGGGGGGACCGCAAGAGACCCAGTACTTC
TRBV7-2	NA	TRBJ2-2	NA	CASSASSGNTGELFF	TGTGCCAGCAGCGCTTCCTCAGGGAACACCGGGGAGCTGTTTTTT
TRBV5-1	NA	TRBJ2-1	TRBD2	CASSPLEREGNEQFF	TGCGCCAGCAGCCCTTTGGAGCGGGAGGGTAATGAGCAGTTCTTC
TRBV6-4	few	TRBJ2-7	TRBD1	CASSPDRGSYEQYF	TGTGCCAGCAGTCCAGACAGGGGGTCCTACGAGCAGTACTTC
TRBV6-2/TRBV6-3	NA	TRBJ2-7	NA	CASSYSSKEGGWREIYEQYF	TGTGCCAGCAGTTACTCGAGTAAGGAGGGAGGCTGGCGGGAAATCTACGAGCAGTACTTC
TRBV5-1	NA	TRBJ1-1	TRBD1	CASSPGDRDTEAFF	TGCGCCAGCAGCCCGGGGGACAGGGACACTGAAGCTTTCTTT
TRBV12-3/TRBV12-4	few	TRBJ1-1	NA	CASSPQGITEAFF	TGTGCCAGCAGTCCGCAGGGGATAACTGAAGCTTTCTTT
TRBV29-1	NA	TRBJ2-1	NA	CSVMGTYNEQFF	TGCAGCGTTATGGGGACCTACAATGAGCAGTTCTTC
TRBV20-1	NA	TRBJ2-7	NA	CSARDFDQGYEQYF	TGCAGTGCTAGAGACTTTGACCAGGGCTACGAGCAGTACTTC
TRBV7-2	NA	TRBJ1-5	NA	CASSLGVGRGNQPQHF	TGTGCCAGCAGCTTAGGAGTAGGAAGGGGCAATCAGCCCCAGCATTTT
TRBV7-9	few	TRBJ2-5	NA	CASSLGDTGQETQYF	TGTGCCAGCAGCTTAGGGGACACCGGGCAAGAGACCCAGTACTTC
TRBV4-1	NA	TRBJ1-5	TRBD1	CASSQNPGTANQPQHF	TGCGCCAGCAGCCAGAATCCCGGGACAGCAAATCAGCCCCAGCATTTT
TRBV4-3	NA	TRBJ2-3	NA	CASSLAVYDVGTQYF	TGCGCCAGCAGCCTAGCGGTCTACGACGTGGGTACGCAGTATTTT